A single sample gave rise to the 20 T cell receptor beta chains below, sequenced in a study of cytomegalovirus exposure and HLA in healthy donors. PCR involved 60 Vbeta and 13 Jbeta primers. Assay used: immunoSEQ multiplex PCR; TCRdb lists only in-frame clones, some missing. The data hold 200,000 or so clones, with approximately 78% observed a single time. Sequences were obtained from PBMCs. These receptors were collected from a woman between 50 and 59 years old in good health and CMV-seropositive.

The chain couples TRBV7-9 to TRBJ2-7; D is unclear. V was pared by 1 base and J by 1 base, with 11 bases between. The CDR3 length is 15 residues. The V gene's germline CDR1 is SEHNR and CDR2 FQNEAQ (reference sequence). Here the CDR3 DNA reads TGTGCCAGCAGCTTAGGCGGCCGGCGGTCCTACGAGCAGTACTTC. Translation: CASSLGGRRSYEQYF.

This rearrangement joins TRBV7-2 to TRBJ1-2, with 7 positions matching TRBD1. V gave up 0 bases and J gave up 0 bases; unmatched junction bases: 7. CDR3 length: 17 amino acids. Germline V gene data show CDR1 as SGHTA and CDR2 as FQGNSA. CDR3 nucleotides: TGTGCCAGCAGCTTAGCGCCGTCAGGGGGTCCTAACTATGGCTACACCTTC. Amino acids: CASSLAPSGGPNYGYTF.

This clone has just a few counts. The chain couples TRBV11-2 to TRBJ2-3, with TRBD2 as a possible D gene (6 bases). Trimming shortened V by 6 bases and J by 1 base, and 14 bases separated the two germline ends. The CDR3 has 15 residues. Germline V gene data show CDR1 as SGHAT and CDR2 as FQNNGV. CDR3 loop: CASSSEAGRTDTQYF. The CDR3 DNA sequence: TGTGCCAGCAGTTCCGAGGCGGGGCGCACAGATACGCAGTATTTT.

The chain's CDR3 is CASSSGLAGMTTYEQYF. CDR3 sequence (DNA): TGTGCCAGCAGCTCGGGACTAGCGGGCATGACAACCTACGAGCAGTACTTC. The chain couples TRBV5-4 to TRBJ2-7, with 12 bases matching TRBD2. This CDR3 spans 17 amino acids. The V segment lost 3 bases and the J segment 2 bases; nucleotides outside the gene matches: 9. CDR1 SGHNT and CDR2 YYREEE come from the germline V gene (reference sequence). The entire variable domain, with the rest obtained from reference TRBV5-4 and TRBJ2-7, is as follows: ETGVTQSPTHLIKTRGQQVTLRCSSQSGHNTVSWYQQALGQGPQFIFQYYREEENGRGNFPPRFSGLQFPNYSSELNVNALELDDSALYLCASSSGLAGMTTYEQYFGPGTRLTVT.

The chain joins TRBV6-1 to TRBJ2-3, with 9 bases identical to TRBD1. V was pared by 4 bases and J by 6 bases, with 8 bases of the junction left unmatched. The CDR3 loop spans 15 amino acids. Germline V gene sequence: CDR1 MNHNS, CDR2 SASEGT. The CDR3 nucleotides read TGTGCCAGCAGTGGACGACAGGGGGGAGATGATACGCAGTATTTT. Its protein is CASSGRQGGDDTQYF.

CDR3 bases: TGTGCCAGCAGTGAAGCGTGGGCAGAGCAGTACTTC. Protein: CASSEAWAEQYF. The rearrangement joins TRBV6-1 to TRBJ2-7; D gene ambiguous. CDR1 and CDR2 from the germline V gene are MNHNS and SASEGT. The CDR3 loop spans 12 amino acids. Trimming removed 0 bases from V and 7 bases from J, with 7 bases in between.

The chain is built from TRBV7-3 and TRBJ2-1; TRBD2 matches at 7 bases. J was trimmed by 8 bases and V by 2 bases; bases with no gene match: 6. CDR3 length equals 14 residues. Germline values: CDR1 SGHTA, CDR2 FQGTGA. This CDR3 reads CASSLAGEEDEQFF. The CDR3 region has the DNA TGTGCCAGCAGCTTAGCGGGAGAGGAGGATGAGCAGTTCTTC.

The chain's CDR3 is CASSVDTAYEQYF. CDR3 bases: TGTGCCAGCAGTGTGGACACCGCCTACGAGCAGTACTTC. The chain joins TRBV6-5 to TRBJ2-5; tentatively, D is TRBD1 (5 bases). The closer fit of TRBJ2-7 to the DNA end suggests the J call may be wrong. Looked up from germline, CDR1 is MNHEY and CDR2 is SVGAGI. CDR3 length: 13 amino acids.

This CDR3 is CASSLAGTESGNTIYF. The CDR3 nucleotides are TGCGCCAGCAGCTTGGCCGGGACAGAATCTGGAAACACCATATATTTT. The rearrangement links TRBV5-1 to TRBJ1-3; 7 nucleotides agree with TRBD1. After removal of 0 bases from V and 1 base from J, the junction contained 4 bases not matched to a gene. The CDR3 contains 16 residues. Germline V gene data show CDR1 as SGHRS and CDR2 as YFSETQ. Complete variable domain (other parts from reference TRBV5-1 and TRBJ1-3): KAGVTQTPRYLIKTRGQQVTLSCSPISGHRSVSWYQQTPGQGLQFLFEYFSETQRNKGNFPGRFSGRQFSNSRSEMNVSTLELGDSALYLCASSLAGTESGNTIYFGEGSWLTVV.

The gene calls are TRBV7-2 and TRBJ2-2; D is ambiguous. V lost 5 bases, J lost 2 bases, and 6 bases lay in between. The germline gives CDR1 SGHTA, CDR2 FQGNSA. This CDR3 comprises 13 residues. CDR3 loop: CASSQRNTGELFF. The CDR3 DNA reads as TGTGCCAGCAGCCAGCGAAACACCGGGGAGCTGTTTTTT.

This rearrangement joins TRBV5-4 to TRBJ2-7, with 9 bases aligning to TRBD1. V shed 0 bases, J shed 5 bases, and the junction held 3 bases outside the gene matches. This CDR3 contains 14 residues. From germline, CDR1 is SGHNT and CDR2 YYREEE (reference sequence). The CDR3 DNA is TGTGCCAGCAGCTTGGGGGACAGGGTGGACGAGCAGTACTTC. Translated: CASSLGDRVDEQYF.

This chain links TRBV5-6 with TRBJ1-2, with unresolved D. The CDR3 length is 11 residues. Trimming took off 7 bases at V and 8 bases at J, with 12 bases between the two ends. Looked up from germline, CDR1 is SGHDT and CDR2 is YYEEEE. CDR3 coding DNA: TGTGCCAGCCGCCTCATTGGCGGCTACACCTTC. As protein: CASRLIGGYTF.

The chain uses TRBV20-1 and TRBJ2-5, with D hard to call. V shed 6 bases and J shed 4 bases, with 9 bases lying between them. The CDR3 length is 11 residues. Germline assignment: CDR1 DFQATT and CDR2 SNEGSKA (reference sequence). The CDR3 coding sequence is TGCAGTGCCACGATCGGAGAGACCCAGTACTTC. Amino acids: CSATIGETQYF.

This clone was observed a few times. J is TRBJ1-5 and V is TRBV19; 10 bases match TRBD1. Germline-derived CDR1 and CDR2 are LNHDA and SQIVND (reference sequence). The CDR3 has 15 residues. V shed 5 bases and J 8 bases; nucleotides not matched to a gene: 9. The CDR3 DNA sequence: TGTGCCAGTAGTTCCCGACAGGGGGCGTTGGAGCCCCAGCATTTT. Protein product: CASSSRQGALEPQHF.

The chain recombines TRBV28 with TRBJ2-3, with TRBD2 identical over 9 bases. V dropped 5 bases and J dropped 0; count of bases not matched to a gene: 6. CDR1 is MDHEN, CDR2 SYDVKM, per germline. This CDR3 spans 16 amino acids. The CDR3 DNA sequence: TGTGCCAGCAGTGCCCCTAGCGGGGTTAGCACAGATACGCAGTATTTT. It encodes CASSAPSGVSTDTQYF.

A single count supports this clone. The V call is TRBV28, the J call TRBJ1-5; no clear D gene. Germline CDR1 is MDHEN and CDR2 is SYDVKM. The CDR3 spans 15 residues. V dropped 3 bases and J dropped 5 bases, with 14 bases sitting between them. The CDR3 sequence is CASSLGSEGDQPQHF. Written as DNA, the CDR3 is TGTGCCAGCAGTTTGGGTAGTGAGGGCGATCAGCCCCAGCATTTT.

The gene calls are TRBV2 and TRBJ2-5; 7 bases fit TRBD1. The germline gives CDR1 SNHLY, CDR2 FYNNEI. Unmatched junction bases numbered 2, after V lost 4 bases and J lost 6 bases. CDR3 size: 12 residues. CDR3 nucleotide sequence: TGTGCCAGCAGTGTACAGGGGCAGACCCAGTACTTC. Translating gives CASSVQGQTQYF.

The chain combines TRBV9 with TRBJ1-4; 9 positions agree with TRBD1. V lost 4 bases to trimming and J lost 4 bases; unmatched junction nucleotides: 2. The CDR3 loop spans 14 amino acids. From germline, CDR1 is SGDLS and CDR2 YYNGEE. The CDR3 DNA follows: TGTGCCAGCAGCCCGGGACAGGGTAATGAAAAACTGTTTTTT. It encodes CASSPGQGNEKLFF.

This rearrangement joins TRBV11-3 to TRBJ2-1; the match to TRBD2 covers 7 bases. The V gene's germline CDR1 is SGHNT and CDR2 YENEEA. Trimming took 1 base from V and 7 from J; bases not matched to a gene: 4. The CDR3 is made up of 14 amino acids. The CDR3 DNA reads as TGTGCCAGCAGCTTAGCCTGGGGGGGGAATGAGCAGTTCTTC. Translating gives CASSLAWGGNEQFF.

The chain employs TRBV27 and TRBJ2-3; D is perhaps TRBD2 (5 bases). This CDR3 spans 17 amino acids. Trimming left V 5 bases short and J 4 bases short, with 22 bases between. Germline CDR1 and CDR2: MNHEY and SMNVEV (reference sequence). CDR3 sequence (DNA): TGTGCCAGCAGTCCCCGACCAGCGGTGATTATTCCAGATACGCAGTATTTT. As protein: CASSPRPAVIIPDTQYF.